The entry below describes one TCR beta chain. The target antigen is unknown. The entry originates in a study of blood T cells in healthy people across ages. General study points: The long-lived group displayed more naive CD4+ cells, plus higher diversity, than the aged donors did.

Deletions cut 11 bases from V and 0 bases from J, with 7 bases between. Per the germline V gene, CDR1 is MNHNS and CDR2 is SASEGT. CDR3 length equals 11 residues. The second PCR ran roughly 7 to 12 cycles with a sample-barcoded 5' primer and J-beta primers. Every cDNA molecule bore a tag from a template-switch adaptor containing 12 random nucleotides. TCRdb processed the 5' RACE reads anew with MiXCR; each CDR3 protein has one entry. Counted here are fewer than 900,000 distinct CDR3 sequences, approximately 39% occurring once; the ten biggest clones make up around a fifth. The clonotype comes from an older woman in good health. The sample comprised blood. This sequence joins TRBV6-1 and TRBJ2-5, with D unresolved. CDR3 in DNA: TGTGCCGGCTCGGACCAAGAGACCCAGTACTTC. It codes for CAGSDQETQYF.